The clone carrying this T cell receptor beta chain appeared once. The antigen is undetermined. The data stem from a study of regulatory T cells in long-lasting Graves disease. Study as a whole: It was over 5 years of antithyroid drugs, with positive TSH receptor antibodies, that meant persistent Graves' disease.

The authors built TCR beta libraries using iRepertoire HTBI primers and Arm-PCR of CDR3 regions. TCRdb reprocessed the multiplex PCR reads via MiXCR and lists one record per CDR3 protein. Of nearly 350,000 distinct CDR3 sequences listed, less than 20% are singletons. General observations from the study: Those with persistent Graves' had less TCR diversity than newly diagnosed patients.

Germline V lookup: CDR1 SGHRS, CDR2 YFSETQ. CDR3 length: 15 amino acids. The V gene end was trimmed by 2 bases and the J gene end by 1 base; junction bases not matched to a gene: 4. Indicated time point: persistent/refractory GD, antithyroid drugs over 5 years with positive TRAb. Construction of the TCR library relied on RNA isolated from PBMCs. The starting material was peripheral blood mononuclear cells (PBMCs), obtained when the disease was refractory, from a patient treated with antithyroid drugs. The TCR sequence derives from a female donor with Graves disease. The V gene is TRBV5-1, the J gene TRBJ2-5, with 8 bases that match TRBD2. The CDR3 DNA reads TGCGCCAGCAGCTTTAGCGGGGATATCCAAGAGACCCAGTACTTC. Its protein product is CASSFSGDIQETQYF.